These 30 T cell receptor beta chains were sequenced from one sample in a study of blood T cell repertoires in COVID-19. Data came from immunoSEQ multiplex PCR; TCRdb stores just in-frame clones and leaves some out. The sample shows more than 120,000 clones, more than 75% of them seen only once. Sequences were obtained from peripheral blood. These receptor sequences come from a woman in her forties or fifties with active or convalescent COVID-19.

The rearrangement uses TRBV7-3 and TRBJ2-1, with 12 bases aligning to TRBD2. CDR1 and CDR2 from the germline V gene are SGHTA and FQGTGA. Trimming removed 5 bases from V and 0 bases from J; junction bases left unmatched: 8. The length of the CDR3 is 18 residues. Here the CDR3 DNA reads TGTGCCAGCAGCATTCTAGCGGGAGGGCCCTCCTCCTACAATGAGCAGTTCTTC. Its protein product is CASSILAGGPSSYNEQFF.

The chain carries TRBV30 and TRBJ1-1, with D tentatively TRBD1 (5 bases). V was cut by 3 bases and J by 1 base, with 9 bases left in between. The CDR3 loop spans 13 amino acids. Germline lookup yields CDR1 GTSNPN and CDR2 SVGIG (reference sequence). In nucleotides, the CDR3 is TGTGCCTGGAGGGAGGGACCGAACACTGAAGCTTTCTTT. Translated: CAWREGPNTEAFF.

CDR3 region: CASSFFDREVAFF. Here the CDR3 DNA reads TGTGCCAGCAGTTTCTTTGACAGGGAGGTAGCTTTCTTT. The chain employs TRBV28 and TRBJ1-1; 7 bases fit TRBD1. The germline V gene has CDR1 MDHEN and CDR2 SYDVKM. The CDR3 length is 13 residues. Trimming took 3 bases from V and 10 from J; bases not matched to a gene: 8.

The chain uses TRBV7-2 and TRBJ2-3, with D perhaps TRBD2 (6 bases). The CDR3 is made up of 16 amino acids. Trimming pared 2 bases from V and 4 bases from J, leaving 16 bases between. Looked up from germline, CDR1 is SGHTA and CDR2 is FQGNSA. In nucleotides, the CDR3 is TGTGCCAGCAGCTTATATAGACTAGTAGGGGCAGATACGCAGTATTTT. Protein product: CASSLYRLVGADTQYF.

V gene TRBV5-1 combines with J gene TRBJ1-5; D remains unclear. Trimming pared 1 base from V and 10 bases from J, leaving 12 bases between. Germline values: CDR1 SGHRS, CDR2 YFSETQ. The length of the CDR3 is 13 residues. CDR3 bases: TGCGCCAGCAGCTTGCTGGCCGACTATCCCCAGCATTTT. Its translation: CASSLLADYPQHF.

This rearrangement joins TRBV29-1 to TRBJ2-2; 12 bases fit TRBD2. Per the germline V gene, CDR1 is SQVTM and CDR2 is ANQGSEA. V trimming: 5 bases; J trimming: 0 bases; junction bases outside the gene matches: 10. The CDR3 is 18 amino acids. DNA for the CDR3: TGCAGCGTTCGGGGTACTAGCGGGAGGCAAACGAACACCGGGGAGCTGTTTTTT. Protein: CSVRGTSGRQTNTGELFF.

J is TRBJ2-3 and V is TRBV25-1; D remains unclear. The CDR3 runs 13 residues. Germline CDR1 is MGHDK and CDR2 is SYGVNS. Trimming took 7 bases from V and 2 from J, leaving 10 bases between them. CDR3 residues: CASTAPYTDTQYF. CDR3 coding DNA: TGTGCCAGCACCGCCCCCTACACAGATACGCAGTATTTT.

CDR3 DNA: TGTGCCAGCAGCTCCCCTAGCGGGAATCTGGCCGAAGGGGATACGCAGTATTTT. This codes for CASSSPSGNLAEGDTQYF. The chain employs TRBV9 and TRBJ2-3; 9 positions agree with TRBD2. CDR1 SGDLS and CDR2 YYNGEE come from the germline V gene. The V and J ends lost 4 bases and 6 bases, in that order; junction bases with no gene match: 18. This CDR3 is built from 18 residues. The full variable domain, in which reference TRBV9 and TRBJ2-3 provide the parts outside the CDR3, is DSGVTQTPKHLITATGQRVTLRCSPRSGDLSVYWYQQSLDQGLQFLIQYYNGEERAKGNILERFSAQQFPDLHSELNLSSLELGDSALYFCASSSPSGNLAEGDTQYFGPGTRLTVL.

This chain joins TRBV4-2 and TRBJ1-2; D is unclear. V dropped 1 base and J dropped 7 bases, with 7 bases sitting between them. The CDR3 length is 12 residues. The V gene's germline CDR1 is LGHNA and CDR2 YNFKEQ. The CDR3: CASSQAGGGYTF. Written as DNA, the CDR3 is TGTGCCAGCAGCCAAGCTGGAGGTGGCTACACCTTC.

The chain joins TRBV27 to TRBJ1-5, with a tentative D call TRBD1 (5 bases). Germline V gene lookup returns CDR1 MNHEY and CDR2 SMNVEV (reference sequence). The V and J ends lost 8 bases and 5 bases respectively, with 13 bases between them. CDR3 length: 13 residues. CDR3 nucleotide sequence: TGTGCCAGCGCGGAGGGGCCTTATCAGCCCCAGCATTTT. Its protein product is CASAEGPYQPQHF.

The chain links TRBV5-1 to TRBJ2-1; 14 bases are a match to TRBD2. CDR3 size: 15 residues. The V gene's germline CDR1 is SGHRS and CDR2 YFSETQ. V lost 7 bases, J lost 6 bases, and 6 bases stayed unmatched. CDR3 protein: CASRRLAGGLNEQFF. DNA for the CDR3: TGCGCCAGCCGAAGACTAGCGGGGGGGCTCAATGAGCAGTTCTTC.

The V gene is TRBV4-3, the J gene TRBJ1-1, with TRBD1 matching over 7 bases. The V gene's germline CDR1 is LGHNA and CDR2 YSLEER. V was pared by 1 base and J by 5 bases, with 7 bases of the junction left unmatched. This CDR3 region has 15 residues. The CDR3 loop is CASSQATGLSTEAFF. CDR3 in DNA: TGCGCCAGCAGCCAAGCGACAGGGTTAAGTACTGAAGCTTTCTTT.

V and J are TRBV5-1 and TRBJ2-7; 9 nucleotides line up with TRBD2. The germline gives CDR1 SGHRS, CDR2 YFSETQ. The V gene end was trimmed by 0 bases and the J gene end by 3 bases; junction bases not matched to a gene: 10. The CDR3 spans 17 residues. CDR3: CASSLVASGAGVYEQYF. The CDR3 bases are TGCGCCAGCAGCTTGGTGGCTAGCGGGGCGGGGGTCTACGAGCAGTACTTC.

This clone has only one observation. The V and J genes are TRBV6-1 and TRBJ2-1, with D possibly TRBD1 on 6 matching bases. The germline V gene encodes CDR1 MNHNS and CDR2 SASEGT. The CDR3 runs to 16 residues. V gave up 3 bases and J gave up 9 bases, with 21 bases separating them. The CDR3 loop is CASSDTGGGLVREQFF. CDR3 nucleotides: TGTGCCAGCAGTGACACTGGGGGCGGCCTTGTTCGTGAGCAGTTCTTC.

The chain is built from TRBV6-2 or TRBV6-3 and TRBJ2-7; 8 bases are a match to TRBD2. V dropped 5 bases and J dropped 6; count of bases not matched to a gene: 9. In germline, CDR1 is MNHEY, CDR2 SVGEGT. The CDR3 has 14 amino acids. The CDR3 here is CASSNPSGYVEQYF. CDR3 DNA: TGTGCCAGCAGTAACCCTAGCGGGTACGTCGAGCAGTACTTC.

The CDR3 protein is CASSLDVREGPLHF. CDR3 in DNA: TGTGCCAGCAGCTTAGATGTGAGGGAAGGGCCCCTCCACTTT. The genes are TRBV7-9 and TRBJ1-6; no definite D call. The germline CDR1 and CDR2 sequences are SEHNR and FQNEAQ (reference sequence). The CDR3 runs to 14 residues. The V end lost 1 base, the J end lost 13 bases, and 14 bases lay between the germline ends.

The gene calls are TRBV7-3 and TRBJ2-7; TRBD1 is a possible D gene (7 bases). V lost 5 bases and J lost 5, with 13 bases in between. The germline CDR1 and CDR2 sequences are SGHTA and FQGTGA. The CDR3 consists of 13 residues. Here the CDR3 DNA reads TGTGCCAGCAGCCGCACAGGGGAGGACGAGCAGTACTTC. As protein: CASSRTGEDEQYF.

This rearrangement joins TRBV2 to TRBJ2-2, with TRBD1 matching 7 bases. The trim removed 6 bases at V and 2 bases at J, leaving 3 bases unmatched. The CDR3 extends over 14 amino acids. Germline lookup yields CDR1 SNHLY and CDR2 FYNNEI. CDR3 region: CASRGDSNTGELFF. CDR3 DNA: TGTGCCAGCAGGGGGGACAGCAACACCGGGGAGCTGTTTTTT.

CDR3 nucleotides: TGTGCCAGCAGTCTTTACAGGGCTCCCGGGGCCAACGTCCTGACTTTC. As protein: CASSLYRAPGANVLTF. This chain uses TRBV6-2 or TRBV6-3 with TRBJ2-6, with D possibly being TRBD1 (6 bases). With 5 bases removed from V and 4 bases from J, the gap between germline ends came to 15 bases. CDR3 size: 16 residues. The germline gives CDR1 MNHEY, CDR2 SVGEGT.

The chain combines TRBV27 with TRBJ1-5; possible D gene TRBD1, 5 bases. V lost 1 base, J lost 7 bases, and 11 bases lay in between. The germline CDR1 and CDR2 sequences are MNHEY and SMNVEV (reference sequence). This CDR3 has 14 amino acids. The CDR3 region is CASSLWGEGQPQHF. As DNA, the CDR3 is TGTGCCAGCAGTTTATGGGGGGAGGGCCAGCCCCAGCATTTT.

J is TRBJ1-2 and V is TRBV5-1; no clear D. Trimming took off 2 bases at V and 5 bases at J, with 7 bases between the two ends. The CDR3 length is 12 residues. Germline values: CDR1 SGHRS, CDR2 YFSETQ. CDR3 residues: CASSLDKYGYTF. The CDR3, as DNA: TGCGCCAGCAGCTTAGACAAATATGGCTACACCTTC.

This clone came up once. The chain combines TRBV18 with TRBJ2-1, with a weak D call TRBD2 (5 bases). V lost 2 bases, J lost 4 bases, and 12 bases lay in between. The length of the CDR3 is 15 residues. Germline V gene lookup returns CDR1 KGHSH and CDR2 LQKENI. The CDR3 DNA is TGTGCCAGCTCACCAAGTGGGAGAGTGTACAATGAGCAGTTCTTC. Translating gives CASSPSGRVYNEQFF.

This clone showed up just a few times. The rearrangement joins TRBV7-2 to TRBJ2-7; D unresolved. The V end was cut by 2 bases, the J end by 6 bases, with 11 bases between. Germline assignment: CDR1 SGHTA and CDR2 FQGNSA. The CDR3 length is 13 residues. CDR3: CASSLLGLLEQYF. The CDR3 bases are TGTGCCAGCAGCTTACTAGGATTGCTCGAGCAGTACTTC. The full variable domain, completed using reference TRBV7-2 and TRBJ2-7, is GAGVSQSPSNKVTEKGKDVELRCDPISGHTALYWYRQSLGQGLEFLIYFQGNSAPDKSGLPSDRFSAERTGGSVSTLTIQRTQQEDSAVYLCASSLLGLLEQYFGPGTRLTVT.

This clone is a singleton in its sample. The CDR3 reads CASSFWGTSGTREQYF. CDR3 nucleotide sequence: TGTGCCAGCAGCTTTTGGGGGACTAGCGGGACGAGGGAGCAGTACTTC. This rearrangement joins TRBV7-9 to TRBJ2-7; 13 nucleotides align to TRBD2. V lost 3 bases and J lost 7; bases outside the gene matches: 9. From germline, CDR1 is SEHNR and CDR2 FQNEAQ (reference sequence). The CDR3 covers 16 residues.

The chain combines TRBV9 with TRBJ2-2; TRBD1 matches 8 bases. The CDR3 is 14 amino acids. J lost 3 bases, V lost 2 bases, and 0 bases had no gene match. CDR1 and CDR2 from the germline V gene are SGDLS and YYNGEE. CDR3 region: CASSVTGDTGELFF. The CDR3 DNA sequence: TGTGCCAGCAGCGTGACAGGGGACACCGGGGAGCTGTTTTTT.

The chain carries TRBV6-2 or TRBV6-3 and TRBJ1-4; D unresolved. V was trimmed by 5 bases and J by 10 bases, leaving 8 bases between them. CDR1 and CDR2 (germline): MNHEY, SVGEGT. The CDR3 is 11 residues long. CDR3 nucleotide sequence: TGTGCCAGCAGTAACCCGGGAAAACTGTTTTTT. Its protein product is CASSNPGKLFF.

DNA of the CDR3: TGTGCCGGGTCGACGGCCGAGAGGGATCAGCCCCAGCATTTT. This sequence encodes CAGSTAERDQPQHF. V is TRBV30 and J is TRBJ1-5; D not resolved. Trimming shortened V by 8 bases and J by 5 bases, and 19 bases separated the two germline ends. The CDR3 is 14 amino acids. Looked up from germline, CDR1 is GTSNPN and CDR2 is SVGIG (reference sequence). The whole variable domain, filled in from reference TRBV30 and TRBJ1-5, reads SQTIHQWPATLVQPVGSPLSLECTVEGTSNPNLYWYRQAAGRGLQLLFYSVGIGQISSEVPQNLSASRPQDRQFILSSKKLLLSDSGFYLCAGSTAERDQPQHFGDGTRLSIL.

This chain links TRBV19 with TRBJ2-7, with a weak D call TRBD2 (5 bases). This CDR3 has 15 amino acids. The V and J ends lost 3 bases and 0 bases respectively, with 12 bases between them. CDR1 LNHDA and CDR2 SQIVND come from the germline V gene (reference sequence). The CDR3 coding sequence is TGTGCCAGTAGTATTACTAGAGGAGCCTCCTACGAGCAGTACTTC. Amino acid sequence: CASSITRGASYEQYF.

The rearrangement links TRBV14 to TRBJ2-5; D is perhaps TRBD1 (6 bases). This CDR3 contains 13 residues. Germline V gene lookup returns CDR1 SGHDN and CDR2 FVKESK. V lost 2 bases and J lost 4, with 8 bases in between. The CDR3 DNA reads TGTGCCAGCAGCCAATTGGGGGCAGAGACCCAGTACTTC. Its translation: CASSQLGAETQYF.

Details on this clone: The identical CDR3 is also encoded by other nucleotide sequences in the sample. This chain joins TRBV7-9 and TRBJ1-1; D gene ambiguous. Trimming left V 1 base short and J 0 bases short, with 3 bases between. Germline CDR1 SEHNR, CDR2 FQNEAQ (reference sequence). CDR3 length: 13 amino acids. CDR3 DNA sequence: TGTGCCAGCAGCTTAGACATGAACACTGAAGCTTTCTTT. It is translated as CASSLDMNTEAFF.